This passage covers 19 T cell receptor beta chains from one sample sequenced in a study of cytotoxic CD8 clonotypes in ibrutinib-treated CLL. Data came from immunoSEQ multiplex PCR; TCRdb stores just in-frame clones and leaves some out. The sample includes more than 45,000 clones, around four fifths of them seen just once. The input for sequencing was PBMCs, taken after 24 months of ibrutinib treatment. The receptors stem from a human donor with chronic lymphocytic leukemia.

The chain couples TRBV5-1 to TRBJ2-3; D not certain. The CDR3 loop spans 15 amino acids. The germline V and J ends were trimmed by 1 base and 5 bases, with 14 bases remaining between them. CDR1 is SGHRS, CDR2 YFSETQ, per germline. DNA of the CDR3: TGCGCCAGCAGCTTGCAAAGCGCGCCACAAGATACGCAGTATTTT. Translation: CASSLQSAPQDTQYF.

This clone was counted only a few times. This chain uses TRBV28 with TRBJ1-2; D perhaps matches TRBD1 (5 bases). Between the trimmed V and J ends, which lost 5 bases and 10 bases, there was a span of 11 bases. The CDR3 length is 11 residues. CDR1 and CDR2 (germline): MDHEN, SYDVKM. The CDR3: CASSGGRIYTF. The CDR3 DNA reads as TGTGCCAGCAGTGGGGGACGGATCTACACCTTC.

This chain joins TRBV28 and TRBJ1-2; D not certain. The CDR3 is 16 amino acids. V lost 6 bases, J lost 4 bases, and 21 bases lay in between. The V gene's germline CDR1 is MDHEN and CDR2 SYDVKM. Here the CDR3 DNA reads TGTGCCAGCAGCCCTATCCGGTCGGCAACAATCTATGGCTACACCTTC. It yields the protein CASSPIRSATIYGYTF.

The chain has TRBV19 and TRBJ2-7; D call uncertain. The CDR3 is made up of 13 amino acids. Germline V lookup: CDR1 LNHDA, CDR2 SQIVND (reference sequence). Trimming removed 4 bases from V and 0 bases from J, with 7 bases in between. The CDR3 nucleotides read TGTGCCAGTAGTAGCCGACACTCCTACGAGCAGTACTTC. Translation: CASSSRHSYEQYF.

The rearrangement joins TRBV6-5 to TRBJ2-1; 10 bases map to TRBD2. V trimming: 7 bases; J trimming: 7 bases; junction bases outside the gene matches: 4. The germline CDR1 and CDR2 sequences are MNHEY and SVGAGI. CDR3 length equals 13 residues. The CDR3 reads CASTVSGRNEQFF. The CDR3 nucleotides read TGTGCCAGCACCGTTAGCGGGAGGAATGAGCAGTTCTTC.

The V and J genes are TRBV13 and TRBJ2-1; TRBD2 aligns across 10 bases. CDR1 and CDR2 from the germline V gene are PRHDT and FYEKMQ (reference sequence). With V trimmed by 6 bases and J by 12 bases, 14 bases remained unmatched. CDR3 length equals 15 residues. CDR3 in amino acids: CASSEGLANLRRQFF. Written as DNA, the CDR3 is TGTGCCAGCAGTGAGGGACTAGCGAATTTAAGGAGGCAGTTCTTC.

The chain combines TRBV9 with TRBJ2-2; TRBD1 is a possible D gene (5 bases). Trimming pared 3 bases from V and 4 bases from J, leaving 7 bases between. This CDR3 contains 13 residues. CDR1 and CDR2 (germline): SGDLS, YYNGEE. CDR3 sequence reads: CASSEGPTGELFF. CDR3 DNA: TGTGCCAGCAGCGAGGGGCCCACCGGGGAGCTGTTTTTT.

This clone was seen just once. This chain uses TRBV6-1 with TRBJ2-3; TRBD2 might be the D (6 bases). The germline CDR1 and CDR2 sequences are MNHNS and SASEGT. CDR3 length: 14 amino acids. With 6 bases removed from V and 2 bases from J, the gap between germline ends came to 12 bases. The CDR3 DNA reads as TGTGCCAGCAGAAATAGCGGCTACACAGATACGCAGTATTTT. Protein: CASRNSGYTDTQYF.

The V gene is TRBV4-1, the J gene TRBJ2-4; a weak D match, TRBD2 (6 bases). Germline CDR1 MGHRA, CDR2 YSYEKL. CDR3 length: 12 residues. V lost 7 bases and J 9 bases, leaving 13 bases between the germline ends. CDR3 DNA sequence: TGCGCCAGCAAACTAGCTATTGGCATTCAGTACTTC. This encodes CASKLAIGIQYF.

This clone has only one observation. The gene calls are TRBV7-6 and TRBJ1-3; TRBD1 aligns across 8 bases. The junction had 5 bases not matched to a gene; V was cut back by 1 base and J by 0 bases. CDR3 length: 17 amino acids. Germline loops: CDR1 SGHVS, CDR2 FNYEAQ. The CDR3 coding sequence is TGTGCCAGCAGCTTAGTACTGGACAGGGACTCTGGAAACACCATATATTTT. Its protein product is CASSLVLDRDSGNTIYF.

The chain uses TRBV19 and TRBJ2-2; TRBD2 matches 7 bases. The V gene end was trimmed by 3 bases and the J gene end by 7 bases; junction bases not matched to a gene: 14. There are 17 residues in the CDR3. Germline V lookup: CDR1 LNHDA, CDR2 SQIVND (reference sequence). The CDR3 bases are TGTGCCAGTAGTATCCCCCGCATTGGCGGGAGTAACGGGGAGCTGTTTTTT. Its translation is CASSIPRIGGSNGELFF.

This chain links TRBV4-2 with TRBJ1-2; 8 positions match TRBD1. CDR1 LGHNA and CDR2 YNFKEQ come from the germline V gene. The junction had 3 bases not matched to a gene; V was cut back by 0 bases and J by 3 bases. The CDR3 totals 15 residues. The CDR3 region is CASSQDPGQDYGYTF. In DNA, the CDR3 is TGTGCCAGCAGCCAAGACCCGGGACAGGACTATGGCTACACCTTC.

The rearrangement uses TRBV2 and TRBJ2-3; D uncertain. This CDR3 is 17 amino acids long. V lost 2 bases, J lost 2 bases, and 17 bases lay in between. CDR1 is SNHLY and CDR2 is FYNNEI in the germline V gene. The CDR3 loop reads CASSERAGLPLTDTQYF. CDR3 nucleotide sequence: TGTGCCAGCAGTGAAAGGGCCGGTCTCCCGCTCACAGATACGCAGTATTTT.

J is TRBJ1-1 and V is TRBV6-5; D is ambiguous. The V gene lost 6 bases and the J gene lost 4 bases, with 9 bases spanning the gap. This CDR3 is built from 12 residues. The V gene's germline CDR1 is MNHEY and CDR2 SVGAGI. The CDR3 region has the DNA TGTGCCAGCAGCCAACCCCCCACTGAAGCTTTCTTT. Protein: CASSQPPTEAFF.

The CDR3 loop is CASSLLGPGTDGYTF. In DNA form, the CDR3 reads TGTGCCAGCAGCTTACTGGGACCCGGGACAGATGGCTACACCTTC. This rearrangement joins TRBV7-2 to TRBJ1-2, with 7 bases lining up with TRBD1. This CDR3 is built from 15 residues. Germline lookup yields CDR1 SGHTA and CDR2 FQGNSA. The V segment lost 2 bases and the J segment 6 bases; nucleotides outside the gene matches: 9.

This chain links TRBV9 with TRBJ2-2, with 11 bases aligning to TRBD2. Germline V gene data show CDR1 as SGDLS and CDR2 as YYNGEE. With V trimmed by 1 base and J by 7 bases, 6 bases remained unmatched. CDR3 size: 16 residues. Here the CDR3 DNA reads TGTGCCAGCAGCGTAACGGCTAGCGGGAGGAACGGGGAGCTGTTTTTT. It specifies CASSVTASGRNGELFF.

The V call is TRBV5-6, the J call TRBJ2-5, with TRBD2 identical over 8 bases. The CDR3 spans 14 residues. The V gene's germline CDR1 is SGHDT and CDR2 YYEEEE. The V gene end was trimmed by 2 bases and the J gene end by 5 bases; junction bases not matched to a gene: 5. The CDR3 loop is CASSFGVAGETQYF. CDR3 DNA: TGTGCCAGCAGCTTTGGGGTAGCGGGGGAGACCCAGTACTTC.

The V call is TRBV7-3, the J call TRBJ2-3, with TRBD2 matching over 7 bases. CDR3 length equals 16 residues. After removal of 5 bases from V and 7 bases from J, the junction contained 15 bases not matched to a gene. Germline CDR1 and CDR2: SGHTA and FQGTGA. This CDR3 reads CASSSPAAGDRNTQYF. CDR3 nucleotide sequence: TGTGCCAGCAGCAGCCCCGCTGCGGGAGATAGAAATACGCAGTATTTT. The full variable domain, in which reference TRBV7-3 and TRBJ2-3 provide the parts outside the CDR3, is GAGVSQTPSNKVTEKGKYVELRCDPISGHTALYWYRQSLGQGPEFLIYFQGTGAADDSGLPNDRFFAVRPEGSVSTLKIQRTERGDSAVYLCASSSPAAGDRNTQYFGPGTRLTVL.

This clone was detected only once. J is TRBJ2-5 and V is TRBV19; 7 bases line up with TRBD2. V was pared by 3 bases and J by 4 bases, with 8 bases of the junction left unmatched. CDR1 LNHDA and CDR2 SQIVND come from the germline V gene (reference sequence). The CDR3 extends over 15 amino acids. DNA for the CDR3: TGTGCCAGTAGTATGGGCGGGAGAGGCGGAGAGACCCAGTACTTC. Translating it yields CASSMGGRGGETQYF. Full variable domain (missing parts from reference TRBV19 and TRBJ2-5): DGGITQSPKYLFRKEGQNVTLSCEQNLNHDAMYWYRQDPGQGLRLIYYSQIVNDFQKGDIAEGYSVSREKKESFPLTVTSAQKNPTAFYLCASSMGGRGGETQYFGPGTRLLVL.